This T cell receptor (beta chain) was captured in a study of cytomegalovirus exposure and HLA in healthy donors. Whole-study results and caveats: A later analysis revealed that TCR association rates differed between HLA loci, peaking at DRB1 and bottoming out at HLA-C. There were reportedly fewer N-insertions in an Asian-associated ancestry cluster than the approximately 670-donor mean, in a later analysis. In a later analysis, HLA-associated beta chains showed higher expansion and lower generation probabilities than comparable chains.

To note about this clone: The antigen remains undetermined. The junction departs from the called germline gene at one end, perhaps through a read error.

The CDR3 extends over 15 amino acids. The germline V gene encodes CDR1 SEHNR and CDR2 FQNEAQ (reference sequence). PCR used 60 Vbeta primers and 13 Jbeta primers. TCRdb's table, derived via immunoSEQ multiplex PCR, lists solely in-frame clones and lacks some. The sample yields approximately 150,000 clones, 65% to 80% seen once. Sequenced material: PBMCs. This receptor was identified in a woman aged 40 to 49 in good health and CMV-seropositive. The chain recombines TRBV7-9 with TRBJ1-1; 8 bases are shared with TRBD1. CDR3 DNA sequence: TGTTCCAGCAGCTCTCGCCAGGGGGCGAACACTGAAGCTTTCTTT. Translated: CSSSSRQGANTEAFF.